This T cell receptor beta chain was captured in a study of beta chain features in type 1 diabetes. All of the isolated RNA was reverse transcribed, so expressed TCRB transcripts were sequenced. Profiled with immunoSEQ multiplex PCR; TCRdb holds only in-frame clones, not every one. The table lists 310,000 or so clones, about 11% of them singletons, with about 0.015% in the top ten. The CDR3 consists of 14 residues. V was pared by 4 bases and J by 7 bases, with 11 bases of the junction left unmatched. Germline V lookup: CDR1 SQVTM, CDR2 ANQGSEA. This receptor was obtained from a woman in her twenties or thirties in good health. The specimen was naive CD4+ T cells from blood. The chain combines TRBV29-1 with TRBJ1-2; TRBD1 agrees at 8 bases. CDR3 in amino acids: CSVGTGTGGSGYTF. CDR3 bases: TGCAGCGTTGGGACCGGGACAGGAGGATCTGGCTACACCTTC.